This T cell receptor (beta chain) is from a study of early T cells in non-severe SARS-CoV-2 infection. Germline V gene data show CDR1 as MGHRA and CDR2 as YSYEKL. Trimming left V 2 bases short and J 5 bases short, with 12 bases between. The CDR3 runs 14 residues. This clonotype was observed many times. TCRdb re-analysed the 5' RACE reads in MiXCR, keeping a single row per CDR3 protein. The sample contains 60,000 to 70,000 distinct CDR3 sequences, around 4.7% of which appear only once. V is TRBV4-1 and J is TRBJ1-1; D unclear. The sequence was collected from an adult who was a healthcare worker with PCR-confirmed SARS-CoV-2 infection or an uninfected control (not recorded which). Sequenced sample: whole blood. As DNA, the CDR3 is TGCGCCAGCAGCCAACCTTTACGAAGGACTGAAGCTTTCTTT. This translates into CASSQPLRRTEAFF.